Following are 21 T cell receptor beta chains from one sample sequenced in a study of blood T cells in healthy people across ages. A second 7 to 11 cycle PCR used barcoded and J-beta primers. One entry per CDR3 protein, called by TCRdb with MiXCR from the 5' RACE reads. Seen here are 600,000 to 800,000 distinct CDR3 sequences, roughly half observed once, and the top ten hold around an eighth. The sequencing input was blood. These receptors came from a woman of 80 years or more in good health.

This clonotype was observed at least ten times. The J gene is TRBJ2-1, the V gene TRBV4-1; no clear D. The V and J ends lost 4 bases and 0 bases respectively, with 7 bases between them. CDR3 size: 14 residues. In germline, CDR1 is MGHRA, CDR2 YSYEKL. The DNA of the CDR3 is TGCGCCAGCAGCCCTTCGGTCTCCTACAATGAGCAGTTCTTC. Residues: CASSPSVSYNEQFF.

A few counts support this clonotype. The chain combines TRBV7-2 with TRBJ2-5, with D hard to call. Near its end, the DNA agrees better with TRBJ2-4, so the J call may be wrong. Germline V lookup: CDR1 SGHTA, CDR2 FQGNSA. The CDR3 extends over 10 amino acids. CDR3 region: CASGGNIQYF. The CDR3 region has the DNA TGTGCCAGCGGTGGGAACATTCAGTACTTC.

This clonotype was detected ten times or more. The chain employs TRBV6-5 and TRBJ2-7; the match to TRBD2 covers 7 bases. This CDR3 has 16 amino acids. In germline, CDR1 is MNHEY, CDR2 SVGAGI. V lost 5 bases to trimming and J lost 7 bases; unmatched junction nucleotides: 17. CDR3 DNA sequence: TGTGCCAGCAGTCTTACGGCATCCGCGGCCGGGAGGGAGCAGTACTTC. Encoded protein: CASSLTASAAGREQYF.

This clonotype showed up just a few times. The chain combines TRBV5-1 with TRBJ1-1, with no clear D. The V end lost 4 bases, the J end lost 5 bases, and 12 bases lay between the germline ends. Germline CDR1 reads SGHRS; CDR2 reads YFSETQ. The CDR3 extends over 13 amino acids. This CDR3 reads CASSADWGTEAFF. CDR3 sequence (DNA): TGCGCCAGCAGCGCCGACTGGGGAACTGAAGCTTTCTTT.

There are a few counts of this clonotype. The chain couples TRBV12-3 or TRBV12-4 to TRBJ2-3, with D possibly TRBD2 on 5 matching bases. The ends were cut back, 4 bases at V and 4 bases at J, with 18 bases in the middle. The CDR3 contains 16 residues. The CDR3 DNA follows: TGTGCCAGCAGTTACGGGAACCTTATTAGCGCAGATACGCAGTATTTT. The encoded protein is CASSYGNLISADTQYF.

V gene TRBV19 combines with J gene TRBJ1-1, with 9 positions matching TRBD1. J gave up 1 base and V 2 bases, and 5 bases lay outside the gene matches. The CDR3 totals 16 residues. Germline V lookup: CDR1 LNHDA, CDR2 SQIVND (reference sequence). In DNA form, the CDR3 reads TGTGCCAGTAGTATATCTATGGACAGGGGGAACACTGAAGCTTTCTTT. Translation: CASSISMDRGNTEAFF.

This clonotype was seen many times. CDR3: CASSDQFLAKNIQYF. In nucleotides, the CDR3 is TGTGCCAGCAGCGACCAGTTCCTAGCCAAAAACATTCAGTACTTC. This chain links TRBV2 with TRBJ2-4, with D uncertain. V was trimmed by 6 bases and J by 0 bases, leaving 12 bases between them. This CDR3 contains 15 residues. Looked up from germline, CDR1 is SNHLY and CDR2 is FYNNEI. Full variable domain (rest looked up from reference TRBV2 and TRBJ2-4): EPEVTQTPSHQVTQMGQEVILRCVPISNHLYFYWYRQILGQKVEFLVSFYNNEISEKSEIFDDQFSVERPDGSNFTLKIRSTKLEDSAMYFCASSDQFLAKNIQYFGAGTRLSVL.

In this sample, this clonotype turned up many times. The chain joins TRBV5-1 to TRBJ2-7; D is undetermined. In germline, CDR1 is SGHRS, CDR2 YFSETQ. V was trimmed by 5 bases and J by 4 bases, leaving 22 bases between them. This CDR3 is built from 16 residues. CDR3 nucleotide sequence: TGCGCCAGCAGTCGCAGGTCTCCCGGAACGAATTACGAGCAGTACTTC. This gives the protein CASSRRSPGTNYEQYF. Filled out from reference TRBV5-1 and TRBJ2-7, the complete variable domain reads KAGVTQTPRYLIKTRGQQVTLSCSPISGHRSVSWYQQTPGQGLQFLFEYFSETQRNKGNFPGRFSGRQFSNSRSEMNVSTLELGDSALYLCASSRRSPGTNYEQYFGPGTRLTVT.

A remark on this clonotype: This could be a read error, since a much larger clone is one nucleotide away. The chain recombines TRBV7-9 with TRBJ2-7; either TRBD1 or TRBD2 may fit D (5 bases each). This CDR3 has 12 amino acids. Germline CDR1 is SEHNR and CDR2 is FQNEAQ (reference sequence). The CDR3 sequence: CASSVAGSEQYF. In nucleotides, the CDR3 is TGTGCCAGCAGCGTAGCAGGGAGTGAGCAGTACTTC.

As concerns this clonotype: One base away lies a much larger clone, so this may be a sequencing read error. The CDR3 protein is CASSPALRGSSYEQYF. As DNA, the CDR3 is TGTGCCAGCAGCCCGGCACTACGGGGATCCTCCTACGAGCAGTACTTC. The chain is built from TRBV3-1 and TRBJ2-7, with D perhaps matching TRBD2 (5 bases). Deletions cut 4 bases from V and 0 bases from J, with 16 bases between. The CDR3 covers 16 residues. Germline CDR1 reads LGHDT; CDR2 reads YNNKEL (reference sequence).

V and J are TRBV7-6 and TRBJ1-1; TRBD1 is a possible D gene (6 bases). V was clipped by 5 bases and J by 1 base, with 14 bases between them. Germline assignment: CDR1 SGHVS and CDR2 FNYEAQ. The CDR3 sequence is 15 residues long. In nucleotides, the CDR3 is TGTGCCAGCAGCCCCGAACAGGGCGGGAACACTGAAGCTTTCTTT. It yields the protein CASSPEQGGNTEAFF.

This clonotype was seen many times. V usage is TRBV10-3 and J usage is TRBJ1-2; D is perhaps TRBD1 (6 bases). The CDR3 extends over 15 amino acids. Germline values: CDR1 ENHRY, CDR2 SYGVKD. V dropped 6 bases and J dropped 2 bases, with 16 bases sitting between them. The DNA for the CDR3 is TGTGCCATCAGCGTGCCAGGGGAGAGAAACTATGGCTACACCTTC. It yields the protein CAISVPGERNYGYTF.

The chain joins TRBV7-2 to TRBJ1-5, with TRBD1 matching over 10 bases. Unmatched junction bases numbered 14, after V lost 1 base and J lost 11 bases. The CDR3 sequence is 17 residues long. From germline, CDR1 is SGHTA and CDR2 FQGNSA. The CDR3 sequence: CASSLGPGQGPQLAQHF. The CDR3 DNA reads as TGTGCCAGCAGCTTAGGACCGGGACAGGGGCCCCAATTGGCCCAGCATTTT. The entire variable domain, with the rest obtained from reference TRBV7-2 and TRBJ1-5, is as follows: GAGVSQSPSNKVTEKGKDVELRCDPISGHTALYWYRQSLGQGLEFLIYFQGNSAPDKSGLPSDRFSAERTGGSVSTLTIQRTQQEDSAVYLCASSLGPGQGPQLAQHFGDGTRLSIL.

The V call is TRBV20-1, the J call TRBJ1-1; D is possibly TRBD1 (5 bases). Germline V gene lookup returns CDR1 DFQATT and CDR2 SNEGSKA (reference sequence). This CDR3 is built from 14 residues. Trimming cost V 5 bases and J 0 bases, with 13 bases left between them. The DNA of the CDR3 is TGCAGTGCTTCGGGGCGAAGCATGAACACTGAAGCTTTCTTT. It yields the protein CSASGRSMNTEAFF.

Regarding this clonotype: A much more abundant neighbour one base away suggests this may be a read error. The CDR3 DNA is TGTGCCAGCAGGGCCTTTAGGGATGAGCAGTACTTC. It is translated as CASRAFRDEQYF. This chain connects TRBV12-3 or TRBV12-4 to TRBJ2-7; D unresolved. Trimming stripped 6 bases from V and 7 bases from J, with 13 bases between. This CDR3 contains 12 residues.

This clonotype occurred a few times. The chain recombines TRBV11-2 with TRBJ1-2; weak D call: TRBD1 (5 bases). The CDR3 runs 13 residues. The V and J ends lost 5 bases and 8 bases respectively, with 15 bases between them. Germline-derived CDR1 and CDR2 are SGHAT and FQNNGV. This CDR3 reads CASSPSGAGGYTF. CDR3 coding DNA: TGTGCCAGCAGCCCCTCCGGGGCCGGAGGCTACACCTTC.

As concerns this clonotype: Possible read error: a much larger clone is one base away. V gene TRBV20-1 combines with J gene TRBJ2-4, with D possibly TRBD1 on 6 matching bases. The last part of the DNA fits TRBJ2-5 better; the J call may be wrong. Germline assignment: CDR1 DFQATT and CDR2 SNEGSKA (reference sequence). This CDR3 is built from 10 residues. CDR3 protein: CPNRVKTQYF. The DNA for the CDR3 is TGCCCGAACAGGGTTAAGACCCAGTACTTC.

This clonotype was recorded many times. This sequence joins TRBV9 and TRBJ2-1; 10 bases match TRBD2. The CDR3 is 16 amino acids. CDR1 SGDLS and CDR2 YYNGEE come from the germline V gene. Germline trimming cut 0 bases from V and 9 bases from J; bases unmatched to any gene: 9. The CDR3 reads CASSVGGAGLAVEQFF. DNA of the CDR3: TGTGCCAGCAGCGTAGGCGGGGCAGGACTAGCGGTTGAGCAGTTCTTC. The full variable domain, rest sourced from reference TRBV9 and TRBJ2-1, is DSGVTQTPKHLITATGQRVTLRCSPRSGDLSVYWYQQSLDQGLQFLIQYYNGEERAKGNILERFSAQQFPDLHSELNLSSLELGDSALYFCASSVGGAGLAVEQFFGPGTRLTVL.

The V and J genes are TRBV2 and TRBJ2-4; D uncertain. With 2 bases removed from V and 0 bases from J, the gap between germline ends came to 5 bases. This CDR3 is 14 amino acids long. Germline CDR1 and CDR2: SNHLY and FYNNEI. The CDR3 DNA reads as TGTGCCAGCAGTGAAAGTCCAGCCAAAAACATTCAGTACTTC. This sequence encodes CASSESPAKNIQYF.

This clonotype was found once. Since a much larger clone is just one base distant, this may be a read error. The V call is TRBV7-9, the J call TRBJ2-5, with a weak D call TRBD1 (6 bases). The CDR3 extends over 17 amino acids. The germline gives CDR1 SEHNR, CDR2 FQNEAQ (reference sequence). V was shortened by 3 bases and J by 1 base, with 18 bases between the two germline ends. The CDR3 bases are TGTGCCAGCAGCTTTGGGGGCACTTGCGGGTTCCAAGAGACCCAGTACTTC. Translation gives CASSFGGTCGFQETQYF.

The V call is TRBV20-1, the J call TRBJ1-5; 10 bases line up with TRBD1. Germline trimming cut 4 bases from V and 0 bases from J; bases unmatched to any gene: 6. Germline V gives CDR1 DFQATT, CDR2 SNEGSKA (reference sequence). The CDR3 is made up of 16 amino acids. CDR3 nucleotides: TGCAGTGCTACCCTGACAGGGGGCCTTAGCAATCAGCCCCAGCATTTT. Residues: CSATLTGGLSNQPQHF.